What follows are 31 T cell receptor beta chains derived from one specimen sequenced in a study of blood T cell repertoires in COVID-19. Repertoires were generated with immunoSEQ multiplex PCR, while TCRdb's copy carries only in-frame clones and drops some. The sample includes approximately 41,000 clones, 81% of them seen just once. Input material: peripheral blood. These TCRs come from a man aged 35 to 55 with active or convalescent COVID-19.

CDR3 loop: CAIQVSGANVLTF. CDR3 nucleotides: TGTGCCATTCAGGTCTCTGGGGCCAACGTCCTGACTTTC. The rearrangement joins TRBV7-9 to TRBJ2-6; no firm D call. With 10 bases removed from V and 0 bases from J, the gap between germline ends came to 7 bases. Germline lookup yields CDR1 SEHNR and CDR2 FQNEAQ (reference sequence). The CDR3 runs 13 residues.

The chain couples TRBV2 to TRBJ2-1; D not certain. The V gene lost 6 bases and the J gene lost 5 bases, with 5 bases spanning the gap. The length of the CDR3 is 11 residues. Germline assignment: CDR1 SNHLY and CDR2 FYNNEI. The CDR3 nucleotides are TGTGCCAGCAGCAGAAACAATGAGCAGTTCTTC. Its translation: CASSRNNEQFF.

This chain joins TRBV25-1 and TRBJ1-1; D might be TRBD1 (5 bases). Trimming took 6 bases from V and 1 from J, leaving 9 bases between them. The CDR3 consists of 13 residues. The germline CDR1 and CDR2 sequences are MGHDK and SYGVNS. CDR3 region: CASRATANTEAFF. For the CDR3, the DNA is TGTGCCAGCAGGGCGACAGCGAACACTGAAGCTTTCTTT.

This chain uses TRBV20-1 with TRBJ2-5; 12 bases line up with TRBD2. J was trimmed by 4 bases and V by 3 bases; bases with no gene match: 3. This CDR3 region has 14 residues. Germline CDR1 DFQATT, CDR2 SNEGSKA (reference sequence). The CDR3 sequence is CSASMTSGGETQYF. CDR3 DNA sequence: TGCAGTGCTAGTATGACTAGCGGGGGAGAGACCCAGTACTTC.

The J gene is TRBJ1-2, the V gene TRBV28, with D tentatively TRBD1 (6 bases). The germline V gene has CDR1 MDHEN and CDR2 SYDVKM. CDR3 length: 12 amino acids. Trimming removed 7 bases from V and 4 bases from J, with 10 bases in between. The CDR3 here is CASTPQGYGYTF. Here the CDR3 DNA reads TGTGCCAGCACCCCACAGGGCTATGGCTACACCTTC.

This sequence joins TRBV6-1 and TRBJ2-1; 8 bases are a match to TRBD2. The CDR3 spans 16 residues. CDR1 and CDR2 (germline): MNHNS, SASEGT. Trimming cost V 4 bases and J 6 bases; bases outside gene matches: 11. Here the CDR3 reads CASSALRGSGINEQFF. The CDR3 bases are TGTGCCAGCAGTGCCCTTCGGGGTAGCGGGATCAATGAGCAGTTCTTC.

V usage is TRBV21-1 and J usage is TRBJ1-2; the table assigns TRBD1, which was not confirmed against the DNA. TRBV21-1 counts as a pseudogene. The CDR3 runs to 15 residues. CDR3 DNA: TGTGCCAGCAGCAAAGGGAAGGCGTCTCCAGGTGGCTACACCTTC. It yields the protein CASSKGKASPGGYTF.

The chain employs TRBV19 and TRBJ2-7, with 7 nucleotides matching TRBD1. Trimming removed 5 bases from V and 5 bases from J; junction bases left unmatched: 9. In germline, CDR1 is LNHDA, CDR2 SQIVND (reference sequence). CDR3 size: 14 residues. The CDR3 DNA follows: TGTGCCAGTAGTCTGACAGGGCCCTCGGACGAGCAGTACTTC. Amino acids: CASSLTGPSDEQYF.

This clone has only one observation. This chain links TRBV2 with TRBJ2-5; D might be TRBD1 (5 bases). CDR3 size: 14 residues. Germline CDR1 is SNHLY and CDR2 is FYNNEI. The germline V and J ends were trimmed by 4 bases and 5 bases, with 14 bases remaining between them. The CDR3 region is CASSGGRVTETQYF. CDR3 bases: TGTGCCAGCAGTGGAGGCAGGGTCACGGAGACCCAGTACTTC. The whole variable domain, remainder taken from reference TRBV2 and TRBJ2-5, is EPEVTQTPSHQVTQMGQEVILRCVPISNHLYFYWYRQILGQKVEFLVSFYNNEISEKSEIFDDQFSVERPDGSNFTLKIRSTKLEDSAMYFCASSGGRVTETQYFGPGTRLLVL.

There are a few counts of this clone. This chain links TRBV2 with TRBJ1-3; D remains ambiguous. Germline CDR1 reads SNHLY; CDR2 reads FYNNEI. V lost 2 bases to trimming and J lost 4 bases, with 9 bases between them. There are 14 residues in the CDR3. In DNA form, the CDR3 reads TGTGCCAGCAGTGAAACATTTTCGGGAAACACCATATATTTT. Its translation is CASSETFSGNTIYF.

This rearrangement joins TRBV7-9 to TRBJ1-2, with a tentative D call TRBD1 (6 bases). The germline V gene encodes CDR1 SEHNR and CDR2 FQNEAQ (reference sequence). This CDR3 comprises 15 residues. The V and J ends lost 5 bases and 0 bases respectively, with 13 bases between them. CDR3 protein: CASSLQGLANYGYTF. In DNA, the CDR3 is TGTGCCAGCAGCCTACAGGGACTAGCTAACTATGGCTACACCTTC.

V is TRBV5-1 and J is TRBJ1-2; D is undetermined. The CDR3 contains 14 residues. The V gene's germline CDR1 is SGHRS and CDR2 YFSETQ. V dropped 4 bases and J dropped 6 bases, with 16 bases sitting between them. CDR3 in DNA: TGCGCCAGCAGCCTGGACGGACTTACCAATGGCTACACCTTC. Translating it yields CASSLDGLTNGYTF. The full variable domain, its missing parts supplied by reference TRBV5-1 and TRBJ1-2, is KAGVTQTPRYLIKTRGQQVTLSCSPISGHRSVSWYQQTPGQGLQFLFEYFSETQRNKGNFPGRFSGRQFSNSRSEMNVSTLELGDSALYLCASSLDGLTNGYTFGSGTRLTVV.

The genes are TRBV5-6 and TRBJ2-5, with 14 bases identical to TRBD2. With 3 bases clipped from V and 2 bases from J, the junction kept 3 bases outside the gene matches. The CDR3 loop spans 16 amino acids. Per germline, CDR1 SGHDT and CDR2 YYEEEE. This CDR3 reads CASSWGLAGEQETQYF. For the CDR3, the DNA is TGTGCCAGCAGCTGGGGACTAGCGGGGGAGCAAGAGACCCAGTACTTC.

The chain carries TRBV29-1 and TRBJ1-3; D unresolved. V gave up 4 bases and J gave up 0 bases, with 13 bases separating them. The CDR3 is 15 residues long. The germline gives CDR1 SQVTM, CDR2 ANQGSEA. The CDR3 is CSVGSLGASGNTIYF. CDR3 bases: TGCAGCGTTGGAAGTTTGGGCGCCTCTGGAAACACCATATATTTT.

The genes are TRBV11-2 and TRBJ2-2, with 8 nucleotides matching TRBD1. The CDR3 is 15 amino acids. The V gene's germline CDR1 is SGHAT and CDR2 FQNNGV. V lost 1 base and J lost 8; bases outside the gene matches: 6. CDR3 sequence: CASSLGTGPVGELFF. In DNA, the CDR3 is TGTGCCAGCAGCTTAGGGACAGGGCCCGTTGGGGAGCTGTTTTTT.

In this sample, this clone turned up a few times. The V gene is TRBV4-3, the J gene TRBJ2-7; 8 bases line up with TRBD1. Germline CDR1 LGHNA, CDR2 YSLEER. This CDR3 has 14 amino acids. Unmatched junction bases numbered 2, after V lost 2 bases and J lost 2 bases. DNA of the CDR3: TGCGCCAGCAGCCAACAGACAGGGGCCTACGAGCAGTACTTC. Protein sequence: CASSQQTGAYEQYF.

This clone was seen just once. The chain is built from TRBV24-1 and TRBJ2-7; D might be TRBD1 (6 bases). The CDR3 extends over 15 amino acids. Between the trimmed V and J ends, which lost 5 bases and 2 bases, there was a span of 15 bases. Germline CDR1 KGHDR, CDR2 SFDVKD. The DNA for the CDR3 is TGTGCCACCAGTGCTTCGGACAGCTTTCCCTACGAGCAGTACTTC. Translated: CATSASDSFPYEQYF.

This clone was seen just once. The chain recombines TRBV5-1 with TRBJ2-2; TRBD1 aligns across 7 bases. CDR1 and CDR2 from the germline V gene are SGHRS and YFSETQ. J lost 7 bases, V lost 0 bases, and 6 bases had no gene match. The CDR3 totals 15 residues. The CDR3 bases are TGCGCCAGCAGCTTGGGGACAGGACAGAGCGGGGAGCTGTTTTTT. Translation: CASSLGTGQSGELFF.

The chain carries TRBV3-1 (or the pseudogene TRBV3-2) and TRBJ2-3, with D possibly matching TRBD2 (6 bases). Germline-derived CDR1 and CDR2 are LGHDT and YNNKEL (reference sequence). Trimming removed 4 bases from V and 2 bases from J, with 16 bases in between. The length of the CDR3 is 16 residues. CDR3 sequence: CASSPAGGKATDTQYF. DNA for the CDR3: TGTGCCAGCAGCCCAGCGGGCGGGAAAGCCACAGATACGCAGTATTTT.

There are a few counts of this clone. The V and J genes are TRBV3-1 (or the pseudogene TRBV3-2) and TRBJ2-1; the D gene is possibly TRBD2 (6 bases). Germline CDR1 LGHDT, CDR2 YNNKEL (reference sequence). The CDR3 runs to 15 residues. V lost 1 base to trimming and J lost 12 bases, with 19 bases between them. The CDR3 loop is CASSQGRGRQTRQFF. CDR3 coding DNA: TGTGCCAGCAGCCAAGGGCGGGGAAGGCAGACCAGGCAGTTCTTC.

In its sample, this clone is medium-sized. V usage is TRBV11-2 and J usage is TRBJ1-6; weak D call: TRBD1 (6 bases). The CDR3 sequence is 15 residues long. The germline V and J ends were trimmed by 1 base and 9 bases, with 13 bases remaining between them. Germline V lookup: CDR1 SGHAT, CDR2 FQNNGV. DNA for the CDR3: TGTGCCAGCAGCTTAGGTCCACAGGGAACTTCACCCCTCCACTTT. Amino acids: CASSLGPQGTSPLHF. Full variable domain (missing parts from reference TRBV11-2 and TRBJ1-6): EAGVAQSPRYKIIEKRQSVAFWCNPISGHATLYWYQQILGQGPKLLIQFQNNGVVDDSQLPKDRFSAERLKGVDSTLKIQPAKLEDSAVYLCASSLGPQGTSPLHFGNGTRLTVT.

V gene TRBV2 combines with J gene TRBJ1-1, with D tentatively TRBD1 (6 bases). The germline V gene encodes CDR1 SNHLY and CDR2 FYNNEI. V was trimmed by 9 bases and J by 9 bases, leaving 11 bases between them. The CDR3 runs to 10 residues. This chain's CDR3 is CASQGIKAFF. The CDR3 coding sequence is TGTGCCAGTCAGGGGATTAAAGCTTTCTTT.

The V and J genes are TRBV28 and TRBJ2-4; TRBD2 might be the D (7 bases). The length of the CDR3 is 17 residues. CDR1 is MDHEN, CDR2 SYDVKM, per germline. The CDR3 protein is CGSLGGALGLAKNIQYF. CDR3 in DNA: TGTGGGTCTTTAGGGGGGGCGCTGGGATTAGCCAAAAACATTCAGTACTTC.

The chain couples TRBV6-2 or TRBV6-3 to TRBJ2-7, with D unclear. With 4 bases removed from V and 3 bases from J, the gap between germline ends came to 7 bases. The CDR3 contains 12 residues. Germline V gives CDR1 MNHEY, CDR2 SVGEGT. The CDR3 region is CASSWSDYEQYF. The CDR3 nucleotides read TGTGCCAGCAGTTGGTCAGACTACGAGCAGTACTTC.

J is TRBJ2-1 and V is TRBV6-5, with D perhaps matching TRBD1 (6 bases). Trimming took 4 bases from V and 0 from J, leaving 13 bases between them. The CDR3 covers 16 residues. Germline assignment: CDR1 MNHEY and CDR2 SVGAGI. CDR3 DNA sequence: TGTGCCAGCAGTTTGGGGGCAGAGAGCTCCTACAATGAGCAGTTCTTC. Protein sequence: CASSLGAESSYNEQFF.

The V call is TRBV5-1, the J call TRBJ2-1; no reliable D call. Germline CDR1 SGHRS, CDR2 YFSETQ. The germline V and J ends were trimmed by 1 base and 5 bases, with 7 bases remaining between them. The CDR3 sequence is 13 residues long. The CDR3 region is CASSLLSDNEQFF. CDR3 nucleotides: TGCGCCAGCAGCTTGCTATCGGACAATGAGCAGTTCTTC.

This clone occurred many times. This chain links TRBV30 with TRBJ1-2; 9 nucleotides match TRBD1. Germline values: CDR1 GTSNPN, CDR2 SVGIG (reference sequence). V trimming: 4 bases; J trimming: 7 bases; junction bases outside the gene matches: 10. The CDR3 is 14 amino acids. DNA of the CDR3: TGTGCCTGGACTAGAGGGGGGACAGGGCTTGGCTACACCTTC. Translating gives CAWTRGGTGLGYTF.

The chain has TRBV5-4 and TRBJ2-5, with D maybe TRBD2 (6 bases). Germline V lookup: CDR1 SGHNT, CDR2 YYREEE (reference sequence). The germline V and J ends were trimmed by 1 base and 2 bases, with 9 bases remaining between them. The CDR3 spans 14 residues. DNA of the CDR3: TGTGCCAGCAGCTTGAGGACTATTCAAGAGACCCAGTACTTC. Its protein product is CASSLRTIQETQYF.

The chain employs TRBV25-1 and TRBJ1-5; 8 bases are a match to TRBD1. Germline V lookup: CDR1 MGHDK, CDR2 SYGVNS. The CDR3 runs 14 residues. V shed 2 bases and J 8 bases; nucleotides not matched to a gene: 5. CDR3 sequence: CASSEEGQGEPQHF. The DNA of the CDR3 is TGTGCCAGCAGTGAAGAAGGACAGGGTGAGCCCCAGCATTTT. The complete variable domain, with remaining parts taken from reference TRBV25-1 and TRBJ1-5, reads EADIYQTPRYLVIGTGKKITLECSQTMGHDKMYWYQQDPGMELHLIHYSYGVNSTEKGDLSSESTVSRIRTEHFPLTLESARPSHTSQYLCASSEEGQGEPQHFGDGTRLSIL.

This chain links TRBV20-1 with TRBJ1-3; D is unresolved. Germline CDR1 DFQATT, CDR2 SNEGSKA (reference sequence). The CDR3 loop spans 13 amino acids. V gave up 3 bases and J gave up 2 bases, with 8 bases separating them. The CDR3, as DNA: TGCAGTGCTAGTACAGAGACTGGAAACACCATATATTTT. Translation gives CSASTETGNTIYF.

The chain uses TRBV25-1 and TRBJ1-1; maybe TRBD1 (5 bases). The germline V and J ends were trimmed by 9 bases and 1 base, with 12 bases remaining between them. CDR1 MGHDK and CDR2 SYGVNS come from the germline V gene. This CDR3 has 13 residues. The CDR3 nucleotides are TGTGCCAGTACAGGAATGACGAACACTGAAGCTTTCTTT. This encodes CASTGMTNTEAFF.